This entry concerns a single T cell receptor (beta chain). This entry is derived from a study of blood T cell repertoires in COVID-19. Germline V gene sequence: CDR1 GTSNPN, CDR2 SVGIG (reference sequence). The junction had 15 bases not matched to a gene; V was cut back by 7 bases and J by 7 bases. This CDR3 is built from 14 residues. Sequencing used immunoSEQ multiplex PCR; TCRdb keeps in-frame clones, though not all of them. The data hold 150,000 to 200,000 clones, with roughly 80% observed a single time. The sample consisted of peripheral blood. The V gene is TRBV30, the J gene TRBJ2-7; 8 bases map to TRBD1. The receptor comes from a man in his fifties or sixties with acute or convalescent COVID-19. CDR3 DNA: TGTGCCTCCTCAACGACAGGGGCGGGTTGGGAGCAGTACTTC. Translating gives CASSTTGAGWEQYF.